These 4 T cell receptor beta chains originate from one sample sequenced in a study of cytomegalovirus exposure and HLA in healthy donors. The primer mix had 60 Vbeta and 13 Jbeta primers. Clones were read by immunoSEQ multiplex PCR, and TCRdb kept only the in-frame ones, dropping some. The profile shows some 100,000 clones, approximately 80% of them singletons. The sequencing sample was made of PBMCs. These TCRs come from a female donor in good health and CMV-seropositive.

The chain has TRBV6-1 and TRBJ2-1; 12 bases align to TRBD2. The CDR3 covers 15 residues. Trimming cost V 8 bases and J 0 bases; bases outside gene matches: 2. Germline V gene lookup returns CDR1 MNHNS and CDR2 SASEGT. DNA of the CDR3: TGTGCCAGCGGACTAGCGGGAAGCTCCTACAATGAGCAGTTCTTC. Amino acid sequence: CASGLAGSSYNEQFF.

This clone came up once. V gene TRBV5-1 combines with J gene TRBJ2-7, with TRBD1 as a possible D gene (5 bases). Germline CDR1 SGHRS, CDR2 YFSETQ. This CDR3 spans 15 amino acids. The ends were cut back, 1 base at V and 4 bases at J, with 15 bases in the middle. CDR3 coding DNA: TGCGCCAGCAGCTTGCTGGCAGGGCAGACGTACGAGCAGTACTTC. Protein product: CASSLLAGQTYEQYF.

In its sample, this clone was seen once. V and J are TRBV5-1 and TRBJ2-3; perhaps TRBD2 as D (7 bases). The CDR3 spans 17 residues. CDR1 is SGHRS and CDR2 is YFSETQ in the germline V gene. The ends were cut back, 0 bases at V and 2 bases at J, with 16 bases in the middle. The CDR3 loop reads CASSLVSGGPPTDTQYF. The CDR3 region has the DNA TGCGCCAGCAGCTTGGTTTCGGGGGGCCCCCCCACAGATACGCAGTATTTT.

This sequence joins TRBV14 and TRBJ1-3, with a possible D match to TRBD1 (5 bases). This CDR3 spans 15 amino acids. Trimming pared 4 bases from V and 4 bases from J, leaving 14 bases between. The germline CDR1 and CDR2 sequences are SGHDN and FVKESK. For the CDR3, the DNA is TGTGCCAGCAGCCCCGGAGGGGCGGTAGGAAACACCATATATTTT. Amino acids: CASSPGGAVGNTIYF.